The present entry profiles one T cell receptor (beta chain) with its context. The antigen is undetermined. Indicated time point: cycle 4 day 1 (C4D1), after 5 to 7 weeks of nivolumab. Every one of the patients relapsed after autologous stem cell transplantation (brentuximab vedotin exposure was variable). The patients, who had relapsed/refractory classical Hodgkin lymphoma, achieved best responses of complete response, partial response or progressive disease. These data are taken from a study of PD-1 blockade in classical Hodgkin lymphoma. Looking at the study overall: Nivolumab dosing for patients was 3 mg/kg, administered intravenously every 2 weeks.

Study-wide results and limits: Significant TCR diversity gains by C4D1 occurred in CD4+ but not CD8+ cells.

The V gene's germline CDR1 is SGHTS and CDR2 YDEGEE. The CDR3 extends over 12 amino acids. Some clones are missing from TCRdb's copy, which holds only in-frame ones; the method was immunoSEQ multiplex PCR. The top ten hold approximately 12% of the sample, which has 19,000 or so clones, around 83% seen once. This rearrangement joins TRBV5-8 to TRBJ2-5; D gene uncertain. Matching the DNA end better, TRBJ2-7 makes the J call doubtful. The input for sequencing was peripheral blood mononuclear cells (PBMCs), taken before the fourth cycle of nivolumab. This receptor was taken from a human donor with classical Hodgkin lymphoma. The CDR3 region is CASSLGNYEQYF. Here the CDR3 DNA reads TGTGCCAGCAGCTTGGGGAACTACGAGCAGTACTTC.